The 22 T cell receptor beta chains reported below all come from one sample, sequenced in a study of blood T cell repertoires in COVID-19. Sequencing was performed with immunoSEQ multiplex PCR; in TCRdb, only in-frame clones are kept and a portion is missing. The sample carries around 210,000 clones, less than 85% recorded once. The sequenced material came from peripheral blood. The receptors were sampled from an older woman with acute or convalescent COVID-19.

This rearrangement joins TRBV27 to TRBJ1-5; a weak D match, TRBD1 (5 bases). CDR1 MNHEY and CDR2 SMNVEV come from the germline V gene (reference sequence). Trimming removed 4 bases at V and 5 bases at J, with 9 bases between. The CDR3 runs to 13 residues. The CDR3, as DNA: TGTGCCAGCAGTTCCGGGGGACATCAGCCCCAGCATTTT. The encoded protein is CASSSGGHQPQHF.

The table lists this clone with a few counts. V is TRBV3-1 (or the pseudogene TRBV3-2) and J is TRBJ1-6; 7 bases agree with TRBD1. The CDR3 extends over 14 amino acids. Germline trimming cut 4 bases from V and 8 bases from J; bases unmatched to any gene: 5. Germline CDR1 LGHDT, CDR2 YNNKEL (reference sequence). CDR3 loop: CASSRDRTDSPLHF. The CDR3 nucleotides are TGTGCCAGCAGCCGGGACAGAACGGATTCACCCCTCCACTTT.

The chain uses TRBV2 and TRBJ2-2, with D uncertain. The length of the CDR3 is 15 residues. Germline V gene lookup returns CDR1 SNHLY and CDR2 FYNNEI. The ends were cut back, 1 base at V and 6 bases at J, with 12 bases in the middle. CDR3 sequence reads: CASSEGFGEAGELFF. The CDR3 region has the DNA TGTGCCAGCAGTGAAGGCTTCGGCGAGGCCGGGGAGCTGTTTTTT.

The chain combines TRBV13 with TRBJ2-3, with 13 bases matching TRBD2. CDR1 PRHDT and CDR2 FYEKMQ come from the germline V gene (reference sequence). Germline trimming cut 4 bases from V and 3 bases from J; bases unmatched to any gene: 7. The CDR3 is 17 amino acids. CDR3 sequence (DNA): TGTGCCAGCAGCTCGCGGACTAGCGGGAGTGGGACAGATACGCAGTATTTT. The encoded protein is CASSSRTSGSGTDTQYF.

CDR3 DNA sequence: TGTGCCAGCAGCTTATTGTATGACAGCACCTACGAGCAGTACTTC. Amino acid sequence: CASSLLYDSTYEQYF. This sequence joins TRBV7-2 and TRBJ2-7; maybe TRBD1 (5 bases). Germline lookup yields CDR1 SGHTA and CDR2 FQGNSA. Trimming shortened V by 2 bases and J by 2 bases, and 13 bases separated the two germline ends. The CDR3 sequence is 15 residues long.

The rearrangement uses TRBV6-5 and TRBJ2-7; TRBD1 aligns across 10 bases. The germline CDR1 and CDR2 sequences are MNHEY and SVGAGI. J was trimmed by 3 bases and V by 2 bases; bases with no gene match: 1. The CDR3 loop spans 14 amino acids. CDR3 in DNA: TGTGCCAGCAGTTACCGGACAGGGGGCTACGAGCAGTACTTC. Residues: CASSYRTGGYEQYF.

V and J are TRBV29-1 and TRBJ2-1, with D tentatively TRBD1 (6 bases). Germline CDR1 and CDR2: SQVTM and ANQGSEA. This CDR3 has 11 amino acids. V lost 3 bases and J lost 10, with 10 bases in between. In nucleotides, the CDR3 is TGCAGCGTTGATGGGGGCGGGGAGCAGTTCTTC. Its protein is CSVDGGGEQFF.

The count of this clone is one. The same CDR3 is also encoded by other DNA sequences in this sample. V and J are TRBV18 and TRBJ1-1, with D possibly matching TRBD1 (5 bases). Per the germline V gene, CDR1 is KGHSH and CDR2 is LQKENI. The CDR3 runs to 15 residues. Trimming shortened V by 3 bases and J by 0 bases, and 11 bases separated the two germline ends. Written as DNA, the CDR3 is TGTGCCAGCTCACCGGGGCTGGGCATGAACACTGAAGCTTTCTTT. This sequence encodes CASSPGLGMNTEAFF.

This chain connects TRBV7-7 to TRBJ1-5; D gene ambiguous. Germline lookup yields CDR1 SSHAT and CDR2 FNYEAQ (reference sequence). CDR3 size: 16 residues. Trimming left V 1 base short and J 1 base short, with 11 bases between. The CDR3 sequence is CASSLGEKRSNQPQHF. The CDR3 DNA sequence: TGTGCCAGCAGCTTAGGAGAGAAGCGGAGCAATCAGCCCCAGCATTTT. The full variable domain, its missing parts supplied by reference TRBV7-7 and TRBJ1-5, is GAGVSQSPRYKVTKRGQDVTLRCDPISSHATLYWYQQALGQGPEFLTYFNYEAQPDKSGLPSDRFSAERPEGSISTLTIQRTEQRDSAMYRCASSLGEKRSNQPQHFGDGTRLSIL.

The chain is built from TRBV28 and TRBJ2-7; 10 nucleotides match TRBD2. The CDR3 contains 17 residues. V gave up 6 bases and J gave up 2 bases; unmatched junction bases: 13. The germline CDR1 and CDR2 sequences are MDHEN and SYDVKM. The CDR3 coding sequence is TGTGCCAGCAGCCCCTTCGGGACTAGCGCCTTGACCTACGAGCAGTACTTC. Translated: CASSPFGTSALTYEQYF.

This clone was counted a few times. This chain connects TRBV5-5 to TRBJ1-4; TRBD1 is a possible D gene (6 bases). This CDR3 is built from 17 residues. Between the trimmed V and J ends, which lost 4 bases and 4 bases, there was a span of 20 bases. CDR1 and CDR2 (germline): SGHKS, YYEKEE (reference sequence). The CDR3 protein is CASSPAGTTGSNEKLFF. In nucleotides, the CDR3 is TGTGCCAGCAGCCCCGCCGGGACAACTGGAAGTAATGAAAAACTGTTTTTT. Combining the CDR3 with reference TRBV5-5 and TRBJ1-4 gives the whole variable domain DAGVTQSPTHLIKTRGQQVTLRCSPISGHKSVSWYQQVLGQGPQFIFQYYEKEERGRGNFPDRFSARQFPNYSSELNVNALLLGDSALYLCASSPAGTTGSNEKLFFGSGTQLSVL.

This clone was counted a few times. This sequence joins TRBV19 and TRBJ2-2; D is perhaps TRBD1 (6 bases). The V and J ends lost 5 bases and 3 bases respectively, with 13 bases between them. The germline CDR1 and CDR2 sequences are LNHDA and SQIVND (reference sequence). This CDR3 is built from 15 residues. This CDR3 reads CASSEVQGYTGELFF. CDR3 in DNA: TGTGCCAGTAGTGAAGTACAGGGCTACACCGGGGAGCTGTTTTTT.

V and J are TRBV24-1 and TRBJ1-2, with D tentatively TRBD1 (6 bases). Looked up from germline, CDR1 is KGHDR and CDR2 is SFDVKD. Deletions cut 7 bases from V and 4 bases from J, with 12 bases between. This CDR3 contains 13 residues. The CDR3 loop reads CATSDQGFYGYTF. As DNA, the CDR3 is TGTGCCACCAGCGATCAGGGGTTCTATGGCTACACCTTC.

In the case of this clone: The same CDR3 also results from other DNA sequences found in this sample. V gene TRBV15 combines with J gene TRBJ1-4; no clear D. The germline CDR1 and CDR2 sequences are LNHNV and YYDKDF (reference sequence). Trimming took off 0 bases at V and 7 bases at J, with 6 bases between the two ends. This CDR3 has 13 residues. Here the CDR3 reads CATSRDRAEKLFF. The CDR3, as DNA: TGTGCCACCAGCAGAGACCGAGCTGAAAAACTGTTTTTT. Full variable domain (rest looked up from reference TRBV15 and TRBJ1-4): DAMVIQNPRYQVTQFGKPVTLSCSQTLNHNVMYWYQQKSSQAPKLLFHYYDKDFNNEADTPDNFQSRRPNTSFCFLDIRSPGLGDTAMYLCATSRDRAEKLFFGSGTQLSVL.

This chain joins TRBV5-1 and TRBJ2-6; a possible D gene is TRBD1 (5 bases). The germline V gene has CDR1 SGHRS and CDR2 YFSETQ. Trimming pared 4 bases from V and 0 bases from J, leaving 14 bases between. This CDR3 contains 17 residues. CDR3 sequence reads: CASSPVGLGSGANVLTF. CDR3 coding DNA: TGCGCCAGCAGCCCGGTGGGGCTGGGCTCTGGGGCCAACGTCCTGACTTTC.

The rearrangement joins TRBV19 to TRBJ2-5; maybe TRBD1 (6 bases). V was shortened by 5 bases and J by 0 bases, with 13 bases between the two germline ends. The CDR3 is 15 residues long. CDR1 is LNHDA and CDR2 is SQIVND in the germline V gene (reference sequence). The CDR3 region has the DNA TGTGCCAGTAGTGACGGACAGCGGTACCAAGAGACCCAGTACTTC. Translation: CASSDGQRYQETQYF.

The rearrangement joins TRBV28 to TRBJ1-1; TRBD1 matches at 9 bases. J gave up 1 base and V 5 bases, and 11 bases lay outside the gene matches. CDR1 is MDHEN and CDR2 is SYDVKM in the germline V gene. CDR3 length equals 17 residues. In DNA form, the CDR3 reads TGTGCCAGCAGTCCCACAGGGGGCGCTTTGGGGAACACTGAAGCTTTCTTT. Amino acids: CASSPTGGALGNTEAFF.

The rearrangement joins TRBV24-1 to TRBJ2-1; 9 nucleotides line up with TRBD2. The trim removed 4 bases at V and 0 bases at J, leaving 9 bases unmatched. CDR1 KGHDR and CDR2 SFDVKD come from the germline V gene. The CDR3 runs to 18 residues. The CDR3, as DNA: TGTGCCACCAGTGACCCCTCACTAGCGGGCCACTCCTACAATGAGCAGTTCTTC. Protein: CATSDPSLAGHSYNEQFF.

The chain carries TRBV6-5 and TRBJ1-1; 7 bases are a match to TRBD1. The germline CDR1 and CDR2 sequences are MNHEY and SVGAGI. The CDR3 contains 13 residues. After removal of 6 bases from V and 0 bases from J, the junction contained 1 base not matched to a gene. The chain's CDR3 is CASRGQLNTEAFF. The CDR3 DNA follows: TGTGCCAGCAGGGGACAGTTGAACACTGAAGCTTTCTTT.

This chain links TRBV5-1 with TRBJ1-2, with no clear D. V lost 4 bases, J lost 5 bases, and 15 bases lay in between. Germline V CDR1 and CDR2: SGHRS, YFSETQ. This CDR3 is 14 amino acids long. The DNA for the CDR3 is TGCGCCAGCAGCCTAGCGATAGGAGCGTATGGCTACACCTTC. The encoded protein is CASSLAIGAYGYTF.

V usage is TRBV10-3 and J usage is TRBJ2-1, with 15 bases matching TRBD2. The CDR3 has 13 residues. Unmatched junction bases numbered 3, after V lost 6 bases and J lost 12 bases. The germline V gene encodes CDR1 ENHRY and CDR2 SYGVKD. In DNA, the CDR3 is TGTGCCATCAGGGGACTAGCGGGAGGTCGGCAGTTCTTC. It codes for CAIRGLAGGRQFF.

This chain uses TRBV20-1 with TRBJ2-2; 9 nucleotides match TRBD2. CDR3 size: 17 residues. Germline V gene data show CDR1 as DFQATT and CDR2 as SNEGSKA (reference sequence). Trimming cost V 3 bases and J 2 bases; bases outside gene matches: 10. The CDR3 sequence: CSASSYPSGTNTGELFF. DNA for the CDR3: TGCAGTGCTAGTAGCTATCCTAGCGGGACAAACACCGGGGAGCTGTTTTTT.